One and the same sample provided the 21 T cell receptor beta chains below, sequenced in a study of T cell changes during pregnancy in multiple sclerosis (dated by TCRdb to the late 2010s). Libraries were prepared through the immunoSEQ multiplex PCR assay. This immuneACCESS table, as held by TCRdb, lists in-frame sequences with V and J called but not all clones. Of the missing ones, under half trace to an unresolved V gene in checked studies; the others have no known cause. The table for this sample lists tens of thousands of clones; over 80% of them were counted only once. About 0.6% of the sample is taken by the ten largest. Material: CD4+ T cells from peripheral blood mononuclear cells, obtained after pregnancy. These receptors all stem from a female donor with multiple sclerosis, enrolled in a pregnancy study.

This chain joins TRBV5-1 and TRBJ1-1; 7 positions agree with TRBD1. This CDR3 contains 14 residues. Trimming cost V 2 bases and J 1 base; bases outside gene matches: 2. The germline V gene has CDR1 SGHRS and CDR2 YFSETQ. CDR3 DNA sequence: TGCGCCAGCAGCTTTCGGACAGGGAACACTGAAGCTTTCTTT. This encodes CASSFRTGNTEAFF.

The chain uses TRBV5-6 and TRBJ2-5, with TRBD2 matching 7 bases. This CDR3 has 15 amino acids. V trimming: 0 bases; J trimming: 0 bases; junction bases outside the gene matches: 2. The V gene's germline CDR1 is SGHDT and CDR2 YYEEEE. CDR3 protein: CASSLVGGYQETQYF. CDR3 bases: TGTGCCAGCAGCTTGGTGGGGGGGTACCAAGAGACCCAGTACTTC.

The V call is TRBV7-2, the J call TRBJ2-1; D gene ambiguous. Germline CDR1 is SGHTA and CDR2 is FQGNSA. The V gene lost 4 bases and the J gene lost 6 bases, with 4 bases spanning the gap. The CDR3 consists of 11 residues. The CDR3, as DNA: TGTGCCAGCAGCTCAATCAATGAGCAGTTCTTC. This sequence encodes CASSSINEQFF. Full variable domain (remainder filled in from reference TRBV7-2 and TRBJ2-1): GAGVSQSPSNKVTEKGKDVELRCDPISGHTALYWYRQSLGQGLEFLIYFQGNSAPDKSGLPSDRFSAERTGGSVSTLTIQRTQQEDSAVYLCASSSINEQFFGPGTRLTVL.

This chain links TRBV5-6 with TRBJ1-6; TRBD1 matches 8 bases. Germline V gene data show CDR1 as SGHDT and CDR2 as YYEEEE. Germline trimming cut 4 bases from V and 3 bases from J; bases unmatched to any gene: 6. This CDR3 is built from 16 residues. CDR3 nucleotide sequence: TGTGCCAGCAGCCCCTCCGGGACAGGCTATAATTCACCCCTCCACTTT. It codes for CASSPSGTGYNSPLHF. Based on the CDR3 plus reference TRBV5-6 and TRBJ1-6, the full variable domain is DAGVTQSPTHLIKTRGQQVTLRCSPKSGHDTVSWYQQALGQGPQFIFQYYEEEERQRGNFPDRFSGHQFPNYSSELNVNALLLGDSALYLCASSPSGTGYNSPLHFGNGTRLTVT.

The J gene is TRBJ1-1, the V gene TRBV7-3; tentative D call: TRBD1 (5 bases). V was clipped by 3 bases and J by 1 base, with 6 bases between them. CDR3 length: 13 residues. Germline lookup yields CDR1 SGHTA and CDR2 FQGTGA. CDR3 nucleotides: TGTGCCAGCAGCTTCCAGGGGAACACTGAAGCTTTCTTT. Its translation is CASSFQGNTEAFF. Full variable domain (missing parts from reference TRBV7-3 and TRBJ1-1): GAGVSQTPSNKVTEKGKYVELRCDPISGHTALYWYRQSLGQGPEFLIYFQGTGAADDSGLPNDRFFAVRPEGSVSTLKIQRTERGDSAVYLCASSFQGNTEAFFGQGTRLTVV.

This sequence joins TRBV9 and TRBJ2-1, with TRBD2 identical over 8 bases. Germline CDR1 SGDLS, CDR2 YYNGEE. The CDR3 runs to 16 residues. With 0 bases clipped from V and 5 bases from J, the junction kept 7 bases outside the gene matches. In nucleotides, the CDR3 is TGTGCCAGCAGCGTAGGACACAGCGGGGGTCACAATGAGCAGTTCTTC. This encodes CASSVGHSGGHNEQFF. Full variable domain (outside the CDR3, taken from reference TRBV9 and TRBJ2-1): DSGVTQTPKHLITATGQRVTLRCSPRSGDLSVYWYQQSLDQGLQFLIQYYNGEERAKGNILERFSAQQFPDLHSELNLSSLELGDSALYFCASSVGHSGGHNEQFFGPGTRLTVL.

This chain links TRBV5-4 with TRBJ1-2, with 7 bases aligning to TRBD1. CDR1 SGHNT and CDR2 YYREEE come from the germline V gene (reference sequence). The CDR3 sequence is 16 residues long. J was trimmed by 0 bases and V by 3 bases; bases with no gene match: 8. CDR3 nucleotide sequence: TGTGCCAGCAGCTCGGCGAAACAGGGGCCTAACTATGGCTACACCTTC. Protein: CASSSAKQGPNYGYTF. The variable domain in full, with the rest retrieved from reference TRBV5-4 and TRBJ1-2, is ETGVTQSPTHLIKTRGQQVTLRCSSQSGHNTVSWYQQALGQGPQFIFQYYREEENGRGNFPPRFSGLQFPNYSSELNVNALELDDSALYLCASSSAKQGPNYGYTFGSGTRLTVV.

The rearrangement joins TRBV18 to TRBJ1-4; the D is unclear. The CDR3 covers 13 residues. Germline V gives CDR1 KGHSH, CDR2 LQKENI. The ends were cut back, 5 bases at V and 7 bases at J, with 11 bases in the middle. The CDR3 sequence: CASSSFEGEKLFF. The CDR3 nucleotides are TGTGCCAGCTCATCCTTCGAGGGTGAAAAACTGTTTTTT.

The V and J genes are TRBV7-6 and TRBJ2-7, with D possibly TRBD2 on 5 matching bases. Trimming took 5 bases from V and 2 from J, leaving 16 bases between them. The germline CDR1 and CDR2 sequences are SGHVS and FNYEAQ. This CDR3 is built from 15 residues. The CDR3 spells CASSPERLGAYEQYF. CDR3 DNA sequence: TGTGCCAGCAGCCCGGAGAGGCTCGGGGCCTACGAGCAGTACTTC.

This chain links TRBV19 with TRBJ1-1; D perhaps matches TRBD1 (6 bases). V lost 7 bases, J lost 5 bases, and 17 bases lay in between. The CDR3 runs 14 residues. CDR1 and CDR2 from the germline V gene are LNHDA and SQIVND (reference sequence). The CDR3 is CASKPTGTGTEAFF. The CDR3, as DNA: TGTGCCAGTAAGCCCACAGGGACGGGGACTGAAGCTTTCTTT.

J is TRBJ1-1 and V is TRBV7-9; perhaps TRBD1 as D (5 bases). Trimming took off 2 bases at V and 1 base at J, with 5 bases between the two ends. In germline, CDR1 is SEHNR, CDR2 FQNEAQ (reference sequence). This CDR3 is 13 amino acids long. In DNA, the CDR3 is TGTGCCAGCAGCTTAAGGGGGAACACTGAAGCTTTCTTT. Amino acid sequence: CASSLRGNTEAFF. Looking up the rest from reference TRBV7-9 and TRBJ1-1 gives the full variable domain: DTGVSQNPRHKITKRGQNVTFRCDPISEHNRLYWYRQTLGQGPEFLTYFQNEAQLEKSRLLSDRFSAERPKGSFSTLEIQRTEQGDSAMYLCASSLRGNTEAFFGQGTRLTVV.

This clone occurred once. CDR3: CASSPDSYMNTEAFF. For the CDR3, the DNA is TGTGCCAGTAGTCCAGACAGCTACATGAACACTGAAGCTTTCTTT. The V gene is TRBV19, the J gene TRBJ1-1; D is possibly TRBD1 (5 bases). The CDR3 covers 15 residues. V was shortened by 5 bases and J by 0 bases, with 13 bases between the two germline ends. Germline V gene sequence: CDR1 LNHDA, CDR2 SQIVND (reference sequence). Full variable domain (outside the CDR3, taken from reference TRBV19 and TRBJ1-1): DGGITQSPKYLFRKEGQNVTLSCEQNLNHDAMYWYRQDPGQGLRLIYYSQIVNDFQKGDIAEGYSVSREKKESFPLTVTSAQKNPTAFYLCASSPDSYMNTEAFFGQGTRLTVV.

The rearrangement uses TRBV5-1 and TRBJ1-1; no definite D call. V was shortened by 1 base and J by 1 base, with 8 bases between the two germline ends. The CDR3 extends over 14 amino acids. CDR1 SGHRS and CDR2 YFSETQ come from the germline V gene. The DNA of the CDR3 is TGCGCCAGCAGCTTGACAGAGTCGAACACTGAAGCTTTCTTT. This encodes CASSLTESNTEAFF. The full variable domain, completed using reference TRBV5-1 and TRBJ1-1, is KAGVTQTPRYLIKTRGQQVTLSCSPISGHRSVSWYQQTPGQGLQFLFEYFSETQRNKGNFPGRFSGRQFSNSRSEMNVSTLELGDSALYLCASSLTESNTEAFFGQGTRLTVV.

This chain uses TRBV28 with TRBJ1-3; TRBD1 might be the D (5 bases). Germline V lookup: CDR1 MDHEN, CDR2 SYDVKM. V lost 4 bases and J lost 2, with 12 bases in between. This CDR3 is built from 15 residues. CDR3 nucleotides: TGTGCCAGCAGTTCTCAGGGCCTTCCTGGAAACACCATATATTTT. It is translated as CASSSQGLPGNTIYF.

CDR3 nucleotide sequence: TGTGCCAGCAGCTTAAGAGGACAGGGGATCGGAAACACCATATATTTT. Translated: CASSLRGQGIGNTIYF. This rearrangement joins TRBV11-1 to TRBJ1-3; TRBD1 agrees at 9 bases. In germline, CDR1 is SGHAT, CDR2 FQDESV (reference sequence). This CDR3 has 16 residues. J lost 4 bases, V lost 2 bases, and 6 bases had no gene match.

The genes are TRBV5-5 and TRBJ1-6; 9 bases match TRBD1. Germline loops: CDR1 SGHKS, CDR2 YYEKEE (reference sequence). The CDR3 runs 15 residues. V lost 1 base, J lost 9 bases, and 5 bases stayed unmatched. CDR3 protein: CASSLWDRDPSPLHF. The CDR3 DNA sequence: TGTGCCAGCAGCTTGTGGGACAGGGACCCTTCACCCCTCCACTTT.

The chain employs TRBV5-1 and TRBJ2-3, with unresolved D. Trimming cost V 1 base and J 0 bases, with 12 bases left between them. The length of the CDR3 is 16 residues. Germline CDR1 and CDR2: SGHRS and YFSETQ. The DNA for the CDR3 is TGCGCCAGCAGCTTGCCCTCTCCCCCTAGCACAGATACGCAGTATTTT. Translation gives CASSLPSPPSTDTQYF.

This chain uses TRBV19 with TRBJ2-7; 7 bases are a match to TRBD1. There are 15 residues in the CDR3. With V trimmed by 3 bases and J by 6 bases, 11 bases remained unmatched. CDR1 is LNHDA, CDR2 SQIVND, per germline (reference sequence). The CDR3 here is CASSIYRGVHGEQYF. The CDR3 DNA follows: TGTGCCAGTAGTATTTACAGGGGTGTCCATGGCGAGCAGTACTTC.

V and J are TRBV10-3 and TRBJ2-5; D might be TRBD2 (7 bases). The CDR3 sequence is 17 residues long. Trimming took off 2 bases at V and 2 bases at J, with 18 bases between the two ends. Germline V CDR1 and CDR2: ENHRY, SYGVKD. As DNA, the CDR3 is TGTGCCATCAGTGAGCCCAGGGGAGGCGGGGGACAAGAGACCCAGTACTTC. It yields the protein CAISEPRGGGGQETQYF.

The V and J genes are TRBV4-1 and TRBJ1-1, with TRBD1 as a possible D gene (6 bases). Trimming removed 6 bases from V and 0 bases from J, with 11 bases in between. In germline, CDR1 is MGHRA, CDR2 YSYEKL. CDR3 length: 14 residues. The CDR3 is CASRNRAVNTEAFF. The CDR3 coding sequence is TGCGCCAGCAGAAACAGGGCTGTGAACACTGAAGCTTTCTTT.

The chain joins TRBV7-8 to TRBJ1-5; D uncertain. Germline CDR1 SGHVS, CDR2 FQNEAQ. The V end lost 5 bases, the J end lost 3 bases, and 20 bases lay between the germline ends. The CDR3 extends over 17 amino acids. CDR3 sequence: CASSPGVVVVFNQPQHF. The CDR3 DNA is TGTGCCAGCAGCCCCGGGGTTGTGGTGGTTTTCAATCAGCCCCAGCATTTT.